The source of this T cell receptor beta chain is a study of Ad26.COV2.S vaccination and SARS-CoV-2 variants. About the research overall: Trial arm assignment for the donor was COV1001 Ad26.COV2.S.

As to this clone: Antigen specificity is unknown.

The treatment is: some 20 received Ad26.COV2.S at low or high dose, single or two shots; about 5 received placebo; per-sample allocation not given. Collection of samples fell on day 63 after the first vaccine or placebo injection. Ad26.COV2.S expressed prefusion-stabilized spike from the original Wuhan strain. This CDR3 is 14 amino acids long. Trimming stripped 2 bases from V and 3 bases from J, with 7 bases between. Germline CDR1 and CDR2: MNHEY and SVGEGT. General study findings and limits: Whether participants received vaccine or placebo, their non-spike TCR breadth was similar.

Using immunoSEQ multiplex PCR, the repertoire was profiled, and TCRdb retains in-frame clones only, with some absent. The sample lists 300,000 to 350,000 clones, roughly 90% occurring once. Source: peripheral blood, taken in a trial of Ad26.COV2.S vaccine versus placebo. J is TRBJ2-2 and V is TRBV6-2 or TRBV6-3; D gene ambiguous. The TCR originated in a person between 18 and 65 years old who received the Ad26.COV2.S COVID-19 vaccine or a placebo. CDR3 region: CASSYNRYTGELFF. For the CDR3, the DNA is TGTGCCAGCAGTTACAACCGATACACCGGGGAGCTGTTTTTT.